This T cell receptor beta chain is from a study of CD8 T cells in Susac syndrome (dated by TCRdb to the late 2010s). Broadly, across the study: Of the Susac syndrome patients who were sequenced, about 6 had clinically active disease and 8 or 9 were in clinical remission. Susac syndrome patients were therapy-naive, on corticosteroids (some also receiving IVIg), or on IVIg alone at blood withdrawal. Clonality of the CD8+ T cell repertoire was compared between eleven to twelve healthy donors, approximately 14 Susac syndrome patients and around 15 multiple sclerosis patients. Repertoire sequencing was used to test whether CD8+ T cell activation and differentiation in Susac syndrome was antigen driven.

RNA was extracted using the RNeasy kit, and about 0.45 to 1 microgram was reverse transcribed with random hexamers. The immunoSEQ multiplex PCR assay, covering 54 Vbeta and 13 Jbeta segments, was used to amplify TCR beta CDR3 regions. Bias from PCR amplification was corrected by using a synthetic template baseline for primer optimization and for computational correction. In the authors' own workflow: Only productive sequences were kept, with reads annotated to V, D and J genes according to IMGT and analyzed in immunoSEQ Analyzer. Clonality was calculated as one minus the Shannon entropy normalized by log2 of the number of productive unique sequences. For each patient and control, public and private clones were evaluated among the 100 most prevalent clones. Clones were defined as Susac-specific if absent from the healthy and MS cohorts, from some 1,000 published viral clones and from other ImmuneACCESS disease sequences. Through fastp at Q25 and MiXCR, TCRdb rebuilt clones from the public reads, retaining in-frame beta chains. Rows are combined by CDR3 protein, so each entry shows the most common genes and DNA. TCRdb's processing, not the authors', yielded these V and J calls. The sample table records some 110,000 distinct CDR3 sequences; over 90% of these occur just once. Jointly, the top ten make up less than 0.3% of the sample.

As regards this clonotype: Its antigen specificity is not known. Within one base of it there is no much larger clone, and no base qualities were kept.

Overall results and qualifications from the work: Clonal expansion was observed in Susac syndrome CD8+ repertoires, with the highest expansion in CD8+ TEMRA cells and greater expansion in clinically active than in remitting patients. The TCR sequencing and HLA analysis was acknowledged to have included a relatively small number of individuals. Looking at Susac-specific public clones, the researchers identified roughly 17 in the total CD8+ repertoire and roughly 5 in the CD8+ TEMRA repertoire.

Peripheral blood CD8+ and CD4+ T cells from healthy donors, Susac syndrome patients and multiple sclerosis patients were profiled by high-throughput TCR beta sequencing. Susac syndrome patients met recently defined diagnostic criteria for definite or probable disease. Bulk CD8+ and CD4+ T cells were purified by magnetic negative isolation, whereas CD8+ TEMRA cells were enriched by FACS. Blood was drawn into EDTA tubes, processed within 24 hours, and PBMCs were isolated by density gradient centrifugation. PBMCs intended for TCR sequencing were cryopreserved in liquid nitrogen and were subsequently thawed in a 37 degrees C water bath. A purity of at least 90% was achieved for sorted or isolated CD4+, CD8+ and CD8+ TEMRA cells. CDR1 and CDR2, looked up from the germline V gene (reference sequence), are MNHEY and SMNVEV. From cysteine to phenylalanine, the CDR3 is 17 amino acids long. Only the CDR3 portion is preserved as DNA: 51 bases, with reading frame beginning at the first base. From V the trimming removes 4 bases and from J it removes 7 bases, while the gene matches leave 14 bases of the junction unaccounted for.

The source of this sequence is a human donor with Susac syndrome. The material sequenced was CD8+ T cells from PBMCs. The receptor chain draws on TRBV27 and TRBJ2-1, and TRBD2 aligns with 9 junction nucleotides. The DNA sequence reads TGTGCCAGCAGTTCCCCTTCCATAGCGGGGGAGGTAAATGAGCAGTTCTTC. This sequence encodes CASSSPSIAGEVNEQFF.